Shown below are 18 T cell receptor beta chains from a single sample sequenced in a study of T cell repertoires in cytomegalovirus infection. TCRdb recomputed calls from the reads with MiXCR, one row per CDR3 protein. The profile covers around 180,000 distinct CDR3 sequences, with approximately 20% appearing a single time and around 3.1% taken by the ten largest. The sequencing sample was made of PBMCs. These receptors came from a human donor in good health (CMV status not recorded). Some clones in this sample may be carry-over from other donors' samples.

Note on this clonotype: Just one base apart from a much larger clone, this may be a read error. J is TRBJ2-1 and V is TRBV7-2; D gene unclear. The CDR3 has 13 amino acids. The germline CDR1 and CDR2 sequences are SGHTA and FQGNSA. DNA of the CDR3: TGTGCCGGCAGCCTAACTGGCAAGGATGAGCAGTTCTTC. This codes for CAGSLTGKDEQFF.

The chain couples TRBV12-3 or TRBV12-4 to TRBJ1-2; the D is unclear. This CDR3 has 12 amino acids. Trimming took off 3 bases at V and 8 bases at J, with 10 bases between the two ends. This chain's CDR3 is CASSFGGRGYTF. The CDR3 coding sequence is TGTGCCAGCAGTTTCGGCGGGAGGGGCTACACCTTC.

This clonotype was seen a handful of times. CDR3 sequence reads: CASSPRLAGETQYF. CDR3 nucleotides: TGTGCCAGCAGCCCGAGACTAGCGGGGGAGACCCAGTACTTC. The chain links TRBV14 to TRBJ2-5, with 11 nucleotides matching TRBD2. The length of the CDR3 is 14 residues. Germline V gene data show CDR1 as SGHDN and CDR2 as FVKESK. V was pared by 4 bases and J by 5 bases, with 3 bases of the junction left unmatched.

This clonotype was seen a handful of times. The chain employs TRBV6-1 and TRBJ2-3, with 8 positions matching TRBD1. Looked up from germline, CDR1 is MNHNS and CDR2 is SASEGT. This CDR3 has 14 amino acids. The junction had 3 bases not matched to a gene; V was cut back by 6 bases and J by 1 base. CDR3 amino acids: CASSNRGGTDTQYF. The CDR3 nucleotides read TGTGCCAGCAGCAACAGGGGGGGCACAGATACGCAGTATTTT.

The table lists this clonotype with many counts. This chain links TRBV7-9 with TRBJ2-1; 11 nucleotides line up with TRBD2. V lost 4 bases and J lost 4; bases outside the gene matches: 9. This CDR3 is 17 amino acids long. CDR1 is SEHNR and CDR2 is FQNEAQ in the germline V gene (reference sequence). As DNA, the CDR3 is TGTGCCAGCAGCTCAATAGGGACTAGCGGAAAGTACAATGAGCAGTTCTTC. Translating it yields CASSSIGTSGKYNEQFF.

This clonotype occurred a few times. The chain employs TRBV10-2 and TRBJ1-1, with a tentative D call TRBD1 (6 bases). The germline V gene has CDR1 WSHSY and CDR2 SAAADI. There are 13 residues in the CDR3. Trimming took 5 bases from V and 3 from J, leaving 10 bases between them. The CDR3 region is CASSRDTYTEAFF. In nucleotides, the CDR3 is TGCGCCAGCAGTCGGGACACCTACACTGAAGCTTTCTTT.

The chain couples TRBV6-5 to TRBJ1-1, with TRBD1 as a possible D gene (5 bases). The V and J ends lost 2 bases and 5 bases respectively, with 12 bases between them. The CDR3 consists of 14 residues. Per the germline V gene, CDR1 is MNHEY and CDR2 is SVGAGI. The CDR3 reads CASSYRAGLTEAFF. Written as DNA, the CDR3 is TGTGCCAGCAGTTACCGGGCAGGGTTGACTGAAGCTTTCTTT.

Ten or more counts support this clonotype. V is TRBV7-2 and J is TRBJ2-1; D unresolved. The V end was cut by 1 base, the J end by 6 bases, with 4 bases between. In germline, CDR1 is SGHTA, CDR2 FQGNSA. The CDR3 sequence is 12 residues long. CDR3: CASSLDGNEQFF. The CDR3 coding sequence is TGTGCCAGCAGCTTAGATGGCAATGAGCAGTTCTTC.

The J gene is TRBJ1-6, the V gene TRBV7-3; the match to TRBD1 covers 7 bases. There are 15 residues in the CDR3. Trimming cost V 5 bases and J 7 bases; bases outside gene matches: 8. Germline V gene lookup returns CDR1 SGHTA and CDR2 FQGTGA. CDR3 coding DNA: TGTGCCAGCAGCGATAAAGGGACAGACAATTCACCCCTCCACTTT. It codes for CASSDKGTDNSPLHF.

The chain is built from TRBV7-2 and TRBJ2-5; TRBD2 agrees at 10 bases. CDR3 length equals 16 residues. Germline CDR1 SGHTA, CDR2 FQGNSA. Losses at the gene ends were 5 bases for V and 5 bases for J; bases not matched to a gene: 11. The CDR3 reads CASSDSGTSVGETQYF. The DNA of the CDR3 is TGTGCCAGCAGCGATTCCGGGACTAGCGTAGGCGAGACCCAGTACTTC.

The sample holds a few counts of this clonotype. The CDR3 DNA reads as TGTGCCAGCAGTTACTCTGGGACAGGGGCTTCTGGCTACACCTTC. Translation gives CASSYSGTGASGYTF. V and J are TRBV6-5 and TRBJ1-2; TRBD1 matches 10 bases. The germline V gene encodes CDR1 MNHEY and CDR2 SVGAGI. V shed 0 bases, J shed 7 bases, and the junction held 5 bases outside the gene matches. CDR3 length equals 15 residues.

The chain combines TRBV7-9 with TRBJ2-7; a possible D gene is TRBD2 (6 bases). The V end lost 2 bases, the J end lost 5 bases, and 16 bases lay between the germline ends. From germline, CDR1 is SEHNR and CDR2 FQNEAQ (reference sequence). The CDR3 is 15 amino acids. The CDR3 protein is CASSLYLAGGDEQYF. The CDR3 DNA is TGTGCCAGCAGCTTATACCTAGCCGGAGGGGACGAGCAGTACTTC.

Of note for this clonotype: A much larger clone lies one base from this, so it may be a read error. The chain recombines TRBV7-6 with TRBJ2-1, with 8 bases aligning to TRBD2. CDR1 is SGHVS, CDR2 FNYEAQ, per germline. V shed 3 bases, J shed 5 bases, and the junction held 6 bases outside the gene matches. The CDR3 contains 15 residues. Here the CDR3 reads CASSLNSGANNEQFF. Here the CDR3 DNA reads TGTGCCAGCAGCTTGAATAGCGGGGCGAACAATGAGCAGTTCTTC.

A note on this clonotype: One base away lies a much larger clone, so this may be a sequencing read error. The chain links TRBV6-1 to TRBJ1-6; D gene ambiguous. Trimming left V 1 base short and J 7 bases short, with 14 bases between. CDR1 MNHNS and CDR2 SASEGT come from the germline V gene. This CDR3 is built from 16 residues. The CDR3: CASSEVQMRLNSPLHF. The CDR3 nucleotides read TGTGCCAGCAGTGAAGTGCAGATGCGGTTGAATTCACCCCTCCACTTT.

CDR3 sequence (DNA): TGTGCCAGCTCCCTTGACACAGGAATGAACACTGAAGCTTTCTTT. This codes for CASSLDTGMNTEAFF. V and J are TRBV7-3 and TRBJ1-1; the D gene is possibly TRBD1 (5 bases). V was shortened by 8 bases and J by 0 bases, with 16 bases between the two germline ends. The CDR3 is 15 residues long. Germline values: CDR1 SGHTA, CDR2 FQGTGA.

The V and J genes are TRBV19 and TRBJ1-1; 9 bases align to TRBD1. V lost 3 bases and J lost 5; bases outside the gene matches: 10. Germline loops: CDR1 LNHDA, CDR2 SQIVND (reference sequence). The CDR3 contains 16 residues. The CDR3 coding sequence is TGTGCCAGTAGTATTGACAGGGGGGGGAGACGGACTGAAGCTTTCTTT. It yields the protein CASSIDRGGRRTEAFF.

This clonotype is categorized as medium-sized. V and J are TRBV7-2 and TRBJ1-3, with D possibly being TRBD1 (6 bases). Trimming took 3 bases from V and 4 from J, leaving 10 bases between them. The V gene's germline CDR1 is SGHTA and CDR2 FQGNSA. CDR3 size: 14 residues. The CDR3 region has the DNA TGTGCCAGCAGCTTGACAGGTTCCGGAAACACCATATATTTT. Its translation is CASSLTGSGNTIYF.

This clonotype was detected ten times or more. The CDR3 nucleotides are TGTGCCAGCAGCTTAAGCAGGGGAGCTGAAGCTTTCTTT. Amino acids: CASSLSRGAEAFF. The V and J genes are TRBV7-2 and TRBJ1-1, with TRBD1 as a possible D gene (6 bases). The CDR3 length is 13 residues. Trimming cost V 2 bases and J 6 bases, with 10 bases left between them. Germline V lookup: CDR1 SGHTA, CDR2 FQGNSA.